This TCR beta chain was profiled in a study of cytomegalovirus exposure and HLA in healthy donors. Findings of the study overall: Apparent HLA restriction characterized most CMV-associated TCR beta chains in a later analysis. Later analysis associated a missense DCLRE1C variant with TCR beta V- and J-gene trimming.

For this clone: The target antigen is unknown.

Researchers ran the PCR with 60 Vbeta and 13 Jbeta primers. The assay was immunoSEQ multiplex PCR, and TCRdb's table has in-frame clones only and misses some. Here the sample spans about 80,000 clones, approximately 80% being singletons. J was trimmed by 9 bases and V by 3 bases; bases with no gene match: 4. This CDR3 region has 13 residues. CDR1 KGHSH and CDR2 LQKENI come from the germline V gene. The V call is TRBV18, the J call TRBJ2-1; 8 nucleotides match TRBD2. The clonotype was recovered from a man in his forties or fifties in good health and CMV-seropositive. The material sequenced was PBMCs. CDR3 DNA: TGTGCCAGCTCACCCGAGACTAGCGTTGAGCAGTTCTTC. Protein: CASSPETSVEQFF.